The 12 T cell receptor beta chains in this list originate from one sample, sequenced in a study of blood T cells in healthy people across ages. With a J-beta primer mix and a sample-barcoded 5' primer, a second PCR ran roughly 6 to 12 cycles. TCRdb reanalysed the 5' RACE reads using MiXCR and keeps one entry per CDR3 protein. The sample has more than 650,000 distinct CDR3 sequences, over 20% seen once. Material: blood. All receptors derive from a man between 70 and 80 years old in good health.

The CDR3 DNA sequence: TGTGCCAGCAGCTTAGGTTCTTTCCGGGACGACGACTCCTACGAGCAGTACTTC. Protein sequence: CASSLGSFRDDDSYEQYF. This sequence joins TRBV7-2 and TRBJ2-7; D possibly uses TRBD1 or TRBD2 (5 bases each). This CDR3 contains 18 residues. The V end was cut by 1 base, the J end by 0 bases, with 19 bases between. Germline assignment: CDR1 SGHTA and CDR2 FQGNSA.

This chain links TRBV27 with TRBJ2-3; a weak D match, TRBD2 (6 bases). The CDR3 consists of 16 residues. Trimming stripped 6 bases from V and 0 bases from J, with 16 bases between. Looked up from germline, CDR1 is MNHEY and CDR2 is SMNVEV (reference sequence). The CDR3 DNA sequence: TGTGCCAGCAGGCCCGCTGGCGGGACGAGCACAGATACGCAGTATTTT. Translating gives CASRPAGGTSTDTQYF.

This clonotype occurred once. One end of the junction is discordant with germline, which a read error may explain. J is TRBJ2-1 and V is TRBV5-1; 7 nucleotides align to TRBD1. The CDR3 has 13 amino acids. Germline CDR1 reads SGHRS; CDR2 reads YFSETQ. For the CDR3, the DNA is TGTGCCAGCAGCTTACAGGGGCAAGAGACCCGGTACTTC. It yields the protein CASSLQGQETRYF.

The chain joins TRBV28 to TRBJ2-3; D call uncertain. With 6 bases removed from V and 5 bases from J, the gap between germline ends came to 12 bases. The CDR3 extends over 13 amino acids. Germline V gives CDR1 MDHEN, CDR2 SYDVKM. Written as DNA, the CDR3 is TGTGCCAGCAGGGGGAAGGGCAGAGATACGCAGTATTTT. Its protein is CASRGKGRDTQYF.

The CDR3: CASSLERGNFHNEQFF. The CDR3 DNA reads TGTGCCAGCAGCTTGGAGCGGGGAAATTTCCACAATGAGCAGTTCTTC. The chain combines TRBV5-6 with TRBJ2-1; 7 positions agree with TRBD2. The V gene's germline CDR1 is SGHDT and CDR2 YYEEEE. J lost 5 bases, V lost 0 bases, and 8 bases had no gene match. The CDR3 is made up of 16 amino acids.

CDR3 bases: TGTGCCACCAGCAGAGATCTGGGAAGGGATCGAGAGACCCAGTACTTC. It yields the protein CATSRDLGRDRETQYF. The chain carries TRBV15 and TRBJ2-5; D is undetermined. Per germline, CDR1 LNHNV and CDR2 YYDKDF (reference sequence). Between the trimmed V and J ends, which lost 0 bases and 4 bases, there was a span of 15 bases. The CDR3 spans 16 residues.

This clonotype has a handful of counts. The chain has TRBV18 and TRBJ2-5; 8 positions match TRBD2. The germline V gene has CDR1 KGHSH and CDR2 LQKENI. The CDR3 has 15 amino acids. Germline trimming cut 3 bases from V and 1 base from J; bases unmatched to any gene: 4. The CDR3 DNA sequence: TGTGCCAGCTCACCGAAAGCGGGAGTCCAAGAGACCCAGTACTTC. This translates into CASSPKAGVQETQYF.

The chain recombines TRBV6-5 with TRBJ2-1; 9 bases align to TRBD2. With V trimmed by 5 bases and J by 6 bases, 5 bases remained unmatched. The CDR3 extends over 14 amino acids. Looked up from germline, CDR1 is MNHEY and CDR2 is SVGAGI. CDR3 in DNA: TGTGCCAGCAGTGTAGCGGGAGAGTTCAATGAGCAGTTCTTC. It encodes CASSVAGEFNEQFF.

This sequence joins TRBV20-1 and TRBJ2-1; no clear D gene. Looked up from germline, CDR1 is DFQATT and CDR2 is SNEGSKA (reference sequence). This CDR3 is 15 amino acids long. The V gene lost 0 bases and the J gene lost 0 bases, with 9 bases spanning the gap. This CDR3 reads CSARDNGRSYNEQFF. CDR3 nucleotide sequence: TGCAGTGCTAGAGATAACGGGCGCTCCTACAATGAGCAGTTCTTC.

V is TRBV27 and J is TRBJ2-7, with D tentatively TRBD2 (5 bases). CDR3 length equals 12 residues. The germline V gene has CDR1 MNHEY and CDR2 SMNVEV (reference sequence). V gave up 5 bases and J gave up 6 bases, with 11 bases separating them. CDR3 in amino acids: CASSRGTGEQYF. The CDR3 nucleotides are TGTGCCAGCAGTCGGGGAACCGGCGAGCAGTACTTC.

The genes are TRBV5-1 and TRBJ2-3, with D possibly matching TRBD2 (5 bases). The CDR3 is made up of 17 amino acids. V lost 6 bases and J lost 4, with 24 bases in between. Germline V gene sequence: CDR1 SGHRS, CDR2 YFSETQ. In nucleotides, the CDR3 is TGCGCCAGCACCCCACGGACTTCCTCCTTTTCGGCAGATACGCAGTATTTT. Amino acid sequence: CASTPRTSSFSADTQYF.

This chain joins TRBV5-5 and TRBJ2-3, with D tentatively TRBD1 (5 bases). CDR3 length: 13 amino acids. V was clipped by 8 bases and J by 1 base, with 11 bases between them. The germline gives CDR1 SGHKS, CDR2 YYEKEE (reference sequence). The CDR3 DNA reads as TGTGCCAGTACCAAACAGGGCACAGATACGCAGTATTTT. Residues: CASTKQGTDTQYF.